This note documents a single T cell receptor beta chain sequence. No antigen is known for it. These data originate in a study of cytomegalovirus exposure and HLA in healthy donors. Study details: The roughly 130 validation repertoires were reported in a later analysis to have been generated on the same platform as the roughly 700 first-cohort repertoires.

The study's findings and limits: Most TCR sequences proved rare, with some public TCRs found in many donors. Reports showed the classifier diagnosing cytomegalovirus status with high specificity and sensitivity.

Germline lookup yields CDR1 MNHEY and CDR2 SVGAGI. The CDR3 has 16 residues. J lost 4 bases, V lost 0 bases, and 5 bases had no gene match. Assay used: immunoSEQ multiplex PCR; TCRdb lists only in-frame clones, some missing. This table has fewer than 200,000 clones, 80% to 90% appearing once. Sequencing used PBMCs. This clonotype was obtained from a woman between 18 and 29 years old in good health and CMV-seronegative. V usage is TRBV6-5 and J usage is TRBJ1-1; 10 bases line up with TRBD1. CDR3 coding DNA: TGTGCCAGCAGTTACTCTTGGACAGGGGGAGGCACTGAAGCTTTCTTT. Translated, it gives CASSYSWTGGGTEAFF.